This T cell receptor beta chain was documented in a study of cytomegalovirus exposure and HLA in healthy donors. 60 Vbeta and 13 Jbeta primers were used in PCR. Produced via immunoSEQ multiplex PCR; TCRdb's table is partial and in-frame only. Here the sample spans about 140,000 clones, 73% being singletons. Sequencing was performed on PBMCs. The sequence was collected from a woman between 35 and 50 years old in good health and CMV-seronegative.

The CDR3 loop is CASSDSPGGSYTF. The DNA of the CDR3 is TGTGCCAGCAGTGACTCCCCGGGGGGCAGCTACACCTTC. The chain couples TRBV6-1 to TRBJ1-2; tentative D call: TRBD1 (6 bases). V was shortened by 3 bases and J by 9 bases, with 14 bases between the two germline ends. This CDR3 is built from 13 residues. Per germline, CDR1 MNHNS and CDR2 SASEGT.